A selection of T cell receptor beta chains follows, all from one sample in a study of human T cells and chemical hapten exposure. One entry per CDR3 protein, called by TCRdb with MiXCR from the RACE reads. This table holds tens of thousands of distinct CDR3 sequences, about 10% found once. The sequenced sample was whole blood, obtained in connection with sensitization to the hapten diphenylcyclopropenone (DPC). The origin of the receptors is a woman aged 40 to 49 with alopecia areata. Some clones in this sample may be carry-over from other donors' samples. Each CDR3 is given with its conserved first and last residue. A D gene is named only where the DNA matches it firmly. Clone sizes are given selectively: once, few, many, or a class where the clone is expanded.

CDR3	DNA	D	J	V	size
CSVRTGALYEQYF	TGCAGCGTTCGGACAGGGGCCCTCTACGAGCAGTACTTC	TRBD1	TRBJ2-7	TRBV29-1	few
CSSRDPAETQYF	TGCAGCTCCCGGGACCCCGCGGAGACCCAGTACTTC	NA	TRBJ2-5	TRBV29-1	NA
CAISAQGRITEAFF	TGTGCCATCAGTGCTCAGGGGCGCATCACTGAAGCTTTCTTT	NA	TRBJ1-1	TRBV10-3	NA
CASSSDLRGYYGYTF	TGTGCCAGTAGTTCCGACCTGCGGGGATACTATGGCTACACCTTC	NA	TRBJ1-2	TRBV19	NA
CASSNPPSEGDTQYF	TGTGCCAGCAGCAACCCCCCCTCCGAAGGCGATACGCAGTATTTT	NA	TRBJ2-3	TRBV21-1	few
CASSRAHRGAVYEQFF	TGTGCCAGCAGCCGAGCCCACAGGGGCGCGGTCTATGAGCAGTTCTTC	TRBD1	TRBJ2-1	TRBV6-5	few
CASSRGLLLNEQFF	TGTGCCAGCAGCCGGGGCCTCCTTTTGAATGAGCAGTTCTTC	NA	TRBJ2-1	TRBV2	few
CSALRDIGYEQYF	TGCAGTGCCCTCCGGGACATAGGCTACGAGCAGTACTTC	NA	TRBJ2-7	TRBV20-1	many
CASSQPDSGSTDTQYF	TGTGCCAGCAGCCAACCTGATAGCGGGAGCACAGATACGCAGTATTTT	TRBD2	TRBJ2-3	TRBV14	many
CASSQEQVANYGYTF	TGTGCCAGCAGCCAAGAACAAGTCGCTAACTATGGCTACACCTTC	NA	TRBJ1-2	TRBV3-1	NA
CASSLDQGANTEAFF	TGTGCCAGCAGCTTAGATCAAGGGGCCAACACTGAAGCTTTCTTT	NA	TRBJ1-1	TRBV11-3	many
CSGSGGGELFF	TGCAGCGGCTCCGGAGGCGGGGAGCTGTTTTTT	NA	TRBJ2-2	TRBV29-1	once
CASSEAPLGNTEAFF	TGTGCCAGCAGTGAAGCACCCCTGGGGAACACTGAAGCTTTCTTT	NA	TRBJ1-1	TRBV6-1	few
CASSEGETEAFF	TGTGCCAGCAGTGAAGGCGAAACTGAAGCTTTCTTT	NA	TRBJ1-1	TRBV6-1	many
CASRPDLAYEQYF	TGTGCCAGCAGGCCAGACCTAGCCTACGAGCAGTACTTC	NA	TRBJ2-7	TRBV27	few
CASSPGTSSGANVLTF	TGCGCCAGCAGCCCCGGGACTAGCTCTGGGGCCAACGTCCTGACTTTC	TRBD2	TRBJ2-6	TRBV5-1	many
CASSQGSGLAKNIQYF	TGTGCCAGCAGCCAAGGTTCAGGGCTAGCCAAAAACATTCAGTACTTC	NA	TRBJ2-4	TRBV3-1	many
CATKPKYGYSIPSEQFF	TGTGCCACCAAACCGAAGTATGGCTACTCAATTCCTAGTGAGCAGTTCTTC	NA	TRBJ2-1	TRBV12-3/TRBV12-4	few
CASSLEYGSGQETQYF	TGTGCCAGCAGCTTAGAGTACGGTAGCGGACAAGAGACCCAGTACTTC	NA	TRBJ2-5	TRBV11-2	many
CCARTGGPGEQFF	TGCTGCGCTAGGACGGGAGGGCCTGGTGAGCAGTTCTTC	TRBD2	TRBJ2-1	TRBV29-1	NA
CASSQEPRRGEQYF	TGCGCCAGCAGCCAAGAACCCCGGAGAGGCGAGCAGTACTTC	NA	TRBJ2-7	TRBV4-3	few
CASSGIRDSEAFF	TGTGCCAGCAGTGGTATTAGGGACAGTGAAGCTTTCTTT	TRBD1	TRBJ1-1	TRBV2	many
CASSSWTGGYGYTF	TGTGCCAGCAGTTCGTGGACAGGGGGCTATGGCTACACCTTC	TRBD1	TRBJ1-2	TRBV12-3/TRBV12-4	many
CASWEAGAYNEQFF	TGTGCCAGTTGGGAGGCGGGGGCCTACAATGAGCAGTTCTTC	TRBD2	TRBJ2-1	TRBV6-5	NA
CASTQTGAVTEAFF	TGTGCCAGCACCCAAACAGGGGCGGTCACTGAAGCTTTCTTT	TRBD1	TRBJ1-1	TRBV6-5	few
CAISELNRGVNEQFF	TGTGCCATCAGTGAGTTAAACCGGGGGGTAAATGAGCAGTTCTTC	TRBD2	TRBJ2-1	TRBV10-3	many
CSARDSTATQYF	TGCAGTGCTAGAGATAGCACAGCGACGCAGTATTTT	NA	TRBJ2-3	TRBV20-1	few
CASSPEAGLPNQPQHF	TGTGCCAGCAGCCCAGAGGCAGGCCTCCCCAATCAGCCCCAGCATTTT	NA	TRBJ1-5	TRBV7-6	many
CASSTTGQPQHF	TGTGCCAGCAGTACGACCGGTCAGCCCCAGCATTTT	NA	TRBJ1-5	TRBV12-3/TRBV12-4	NA
CASGGTRQGTEAFF	TGTGCCAGCGGGGGAACCCGGCAGGGCACTGAAGCTTTCTTT	NA	TRBJ1-1	TRBV28	many
CASSSTTGPETQYF	TGTGCCAGCAGCTCAACGACTGGACCGGAGACCCAGTACTTC	NA	TRBJ2-5	TRBV11-2	many
CASSFVGSNYGYTF	TGTGCCAGCAGTTTTGTAGGGTCTAACTATGGCTACACCTTC	NA	TRBJ1-2	TRBV12-3/TRBV12-4	many
CASNTDGDSGNTIYF	TGTGCCAGTAATACCGACGGTGACTCTGGAAACACCATATATTTT	NA	TRBJ1-3	TRBV19	few
CASSPTGLQNTEAFF	TGTGCCAGCAGCCCAACAGGGTTGCAGAACACTGAAGCTTTCTTT	NA	TRBJ1-1	TRBV7-3	many
CASSSTDFFEAFF	TGTGCCAGCAGTTCCACTGACTTCTTTGAAGCTTTCTTT	NA	TRBJ1-1	TRBV6-2/TRBV6-3	many
CASSSGAGGRTDTQYF	TGTGCCAGCAGCTCTGGAGCTGGCGGGAGGACAGATACGCAGTATTTT	TRBD2	TRBJ2-3	TRBV7-8	NA
CASSPGQDYNSPLHF	TGTGCCAGCTCACCTGGACAGGACTATAATTCACCCCTCCACTTT	TRBD1	TRBJ1-6	TRBV18	many
CASSFQSRQGGHEQYF	TGTGCCAGCAGTTTCCAGAGTCGTCAGGGGGGCCACGAGCAGTACTTC	NA	TRBJ2-7	TRBV28	many
CSGKQDYGYTF	TGCAGCGGGAAACAGGACTATGGCTACACCTTC	NA	TRBJ1-2	TRBV29-1	many
CASSVAGSNYGYTF	TGTGCCAGCAGCGTAGCTGGGAGTAACTATGGCTACACCTTC	NA	TRBJ1-2	TRBV9	NA
CASRTDGSNQPQHF	TGTGCCAGCAGGACGGACGGTAGCAATCAGCCCCAGCATTTT	NA	TRBJ1-5	TRBV28	NA
CASTQNNEQFF	TGTGCCAGCACCCAAAACAATGAGCAGTTCTTC	NA	TRBJ2-1	TRBV6-2/TRBV6-3	many
CAWSVRGTEAFF	TGTGCCTGGAGTGTACGGGGGACTGAAGCTTTCTTT	NA	TRBJ1-1	TRBV30	few
CASSLAIGGRDRNAGELFF	TGTGCCAGCAGCTTAGCGATCGGCGGGAGGGACCGTAACGCCGGGGAGCTGTTTTTT	TRBD2	TRBJ2-2	TRBV7-9	many